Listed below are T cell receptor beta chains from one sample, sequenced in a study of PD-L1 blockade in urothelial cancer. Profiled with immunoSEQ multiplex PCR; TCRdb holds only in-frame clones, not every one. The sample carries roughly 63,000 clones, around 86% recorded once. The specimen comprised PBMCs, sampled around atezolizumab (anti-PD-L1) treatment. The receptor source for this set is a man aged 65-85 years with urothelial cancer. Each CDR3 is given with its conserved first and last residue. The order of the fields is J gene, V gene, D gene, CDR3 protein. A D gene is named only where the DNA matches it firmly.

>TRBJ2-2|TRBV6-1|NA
CASSERRSTGELFF
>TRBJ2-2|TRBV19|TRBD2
CASSLLAGNTGELFF
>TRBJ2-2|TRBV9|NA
CASSTGTGGELFF
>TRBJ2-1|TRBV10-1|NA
CASSGQASAPGQFF
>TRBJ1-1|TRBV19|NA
CASSPGLVNTEAFF
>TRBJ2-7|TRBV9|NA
CASSEGGHEQYF
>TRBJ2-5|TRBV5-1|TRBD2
CASSAPSGGGQETQYF
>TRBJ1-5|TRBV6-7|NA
CASSYPEGGYSNQPQHF
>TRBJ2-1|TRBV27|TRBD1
CASSSTGFEQFF
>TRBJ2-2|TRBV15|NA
CATLNRQTNTGELFF
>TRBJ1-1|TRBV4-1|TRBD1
CASSQEGGRAGGLVEAFF
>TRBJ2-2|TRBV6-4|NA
CAARGSTGELFF
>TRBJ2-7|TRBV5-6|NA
CASSVGKTGIQQYF